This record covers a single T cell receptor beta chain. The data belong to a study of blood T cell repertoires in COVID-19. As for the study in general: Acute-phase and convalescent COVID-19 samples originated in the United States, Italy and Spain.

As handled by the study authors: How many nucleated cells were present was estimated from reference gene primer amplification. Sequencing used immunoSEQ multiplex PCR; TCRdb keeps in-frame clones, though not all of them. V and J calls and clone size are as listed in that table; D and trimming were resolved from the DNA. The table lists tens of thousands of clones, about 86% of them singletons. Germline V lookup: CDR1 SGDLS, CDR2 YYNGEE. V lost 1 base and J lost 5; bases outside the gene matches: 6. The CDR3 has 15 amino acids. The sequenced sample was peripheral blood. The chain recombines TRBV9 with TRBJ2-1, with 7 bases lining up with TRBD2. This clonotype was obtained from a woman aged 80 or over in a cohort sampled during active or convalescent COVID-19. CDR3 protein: CASSVRSGANNEQFF. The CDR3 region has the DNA TGTGCCAGCAGCGTACGGAGCGGGGCCAACAATGAGCAGTTCTTC.